The rows below give T cell receptor beta chains drawn from one sample of a study of blood T cell repertoires in COVID-19. Profiling relied on immunoSEQ multiplex PCR, and the TCRdb table lists in-frame clones only, not all of them. This sample has about 220,000 clones, with 75% to 85% found just once. The sequenced sample was peripheral blood. These receptors were collected from a woman between 65 and 79 years old with COVID-19, enrolled during active disease. The CDR3 runs from the conserved cysteine through the conserved F or W. A D gene is named only where the DNA matches it firmly. For some rows the clone size is stated as once, few or many, or as a class when expanded; others skip it.

D	V	J	size	DNA	CDR3
TRBD1	TRBV18	TRBJ1-5	once	TGTGCCAGCTCGTCCGGGACAGCCAGTAGCAATCAGCCCCAGCATTTT	CASSSGTASSNQPQHF
NA	TRBV7-2	TRBJ2-6	once	TGTGCCAGCAGCTTAACTTGGTCATCTGGGGCCAACGTCCTGACTTTC	CASSLTWSSGANVLTF
TRBD1	TRBV4-3	TRBJ1-1	NA	TGCGCCAGCAGCCAAGAGACAGGGGACACTGAAGCTTTCTTT	CASSQETGDTEAFF
TRBD1	TRBV18	TRBJ1-1	few	TGTGCCAGCTCACTTATGACAGGGGGGCATATTGAAGCTTTCTTT	CASSLMTGGHIEAFF
TRBD1	TRBV14	TRBJ2-2	NA	TGTGCCAGCAGTCGACAGGGTTTCGGGGAGCTGTTTTTT	CASSRQGFGELFF
NA	TRBV27	TRBJ1-6	once	TGTGCCAGCAGGGGAGGGAATAATTCACCCCTCCACTTT	CASRGGNNSPLHF
NA	TRBV19	TRBJ2-2	NA	TGTGCCAGTAGTAAAAGGTCCAGCGTGAACACCGGGGAGCTGTTTTTT	CASSKRSSVNTGELFF
NA	TRBV3-1/TRBV3-2	TRBJ2-1	NA	TGTGCCAGCAGCCAAGGAGGCCGACTCCGCAGTGAGCAGTTCTTC	CASSQGGRLRSEQFF
TRBD1	TRBV18	TRBJ2-7	NA	TGTGCCAGCTCACCACGGGACAGCATAAACGAGCAGTACTTC	CASSPRDSINEQYF
NA	TRBV13	TRBJ1-3	NA	TGTGCCAGCAGCTTACTCCAGCGGGGTCGAAACACCATATATTTT	CASSLLQRGRNTIYF
TRBD1	TRBV3-1/TRBV3-2	TRBJ2-5	NA	TGTGCCAGCAGCCAAGAGGGGACAGGGAGGAGGGAGACCCAGTACTTC	CASSQEGTGRRETQYF
TRBD1	TRBV28	TRBJ2-7	few	TGTGCCAGCAGAGGACAGGGCTCCTACGAGCAGTACTTC	CASRGQGSYEQYF
TRBD2	TRBV11-3	TRBJ2-5	once	TGTGCCAGCAGCCCGGGGGGAAGGACCCAGTACTTC	CASSPGGRTQYF
NA	TRBV7-2	TRBJ2-7	NA	TGTGCCAGCAGCCTCGATCCACTACCCTCCTACGAGCAGTACTTC	CASSLDPLPSYEQYF
NA	TRBV18	TRBJ1-1	NA	TGTGCCAGCTCAGGACAACAGGGCTCCGGTGCTTTCTTT	CASSGQQGSGAFF
NA	TRBV6-2/TRBV6-3	TRBJ1-1	NA	TGTGCCAGCAGTTACTCCGGGGTCCGAGGGGGGAACACTGAAGCTTTCTTT	CASSYSGVRGGNTEAFF
NA	TRBV10-3	TRBJ2-5	NA	TGTGCCATCAGAGAGTCCGGGGAGACCCAGTACTTC	CAIRESGETQYF
NA	TRBV27	TRBJ2-2	NA	TGTGCCAGCAGTCCCCGACACCCCACCGGGGAGCTGTTTTTT	CASSPRHPTGELFF
TRBD1	TRBV18	TRBJ1-2	NA	TGTGCCAGCTCACTTCCGACAGGGTTGGGCTACACCTTC	CASSLPTGLGYTF
TRBD1	TRBV18	TRBJ1-2	NA	TGTGCCAGCTCACCATCCCTACCGGGACAGGACTATGGCTACACCTTC	CASSPSLPGQDYGYTF
NA	TRBV21-1	TRBJ2-5	NA	TGTGCCAGCAGCAAAGCCGAGCGGGGAGGAACGGGAGAGACCCAGTACTTC	CASSKAERGGTGETQYF
TRBD2	TRBV7-2	TRBJ2-5	NA	TGTGCCAGCAGAACTAGCGGGAGACAAGAGACCCAGTACTTC	CASRTSGRQETQYF